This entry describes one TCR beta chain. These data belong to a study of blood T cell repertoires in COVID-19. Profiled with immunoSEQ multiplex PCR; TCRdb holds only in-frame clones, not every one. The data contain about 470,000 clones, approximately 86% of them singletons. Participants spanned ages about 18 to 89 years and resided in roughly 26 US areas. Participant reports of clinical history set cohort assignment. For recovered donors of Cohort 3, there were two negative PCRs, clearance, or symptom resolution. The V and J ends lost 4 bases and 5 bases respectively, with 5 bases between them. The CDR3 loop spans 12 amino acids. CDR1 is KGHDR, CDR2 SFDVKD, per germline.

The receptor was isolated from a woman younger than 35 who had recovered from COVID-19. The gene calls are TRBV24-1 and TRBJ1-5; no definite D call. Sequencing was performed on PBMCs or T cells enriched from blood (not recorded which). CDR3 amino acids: CATSEEDQPQHF. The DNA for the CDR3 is TGTGCCACCAGTGAAGAGGATCAGCCCCAGCATTTT.